This T cell receptor beta chain derives from a study of T cell responses to AZD1222 COVID-19 vaccine. Findings and caveats of the study: White British donors predominated, females outnumbered males, and clonal diversity was possibly underestimated.

The V end was cut by 1 base, the J end by 4 bases, with 7 bases between. The CDR3 spans 12 residues. The V gene's germline CDR1 is GTSNPN and CDR2 SVGIG (reference sequence). This clone was seen once. Antigen unknown. The data were produced by immunoSEQ multiplex PCR, yet TCRdb's version contains in-frame clones alone and is incomplete. The table lists more than 150,000 clones, more than 80% of them singletons. The J gene is TRBJ1-2, the V gene TRBV30; D possibly corresponds to TRBD1 (6 bases). The TCR was taken from an adult in good health. The specimen comprised peripheral blood, sampled on day 0 of AZD1222 vaccination. CDR3 amino acids: CAWSAGAYGYTF. For the CDR3, the DNA is TGTGCCTGGAGTGCAGGGGCCTATGGCTACACCTTC.